This T cell receptor (beta chain) was sequenced in a study of cytomegalovirus exposure and HLA in healthy donors. Study-level results: Later analysis indicated greater clonal expansion among HLA-associated TCR beta chains than among equally common other chains. Prediction of most subjects' HLA-A and HLA-B alleles by TCR beta sequences was reportedly accurate.

The V and J ends lost 1 base and 7 bases respectively, with 14 bases between them. The CDR3 loop spans 14 amino acids. Germline V gene lookup returns CDR1 MGHRA and CDR2 YSYEKL. With respect to this clone: The antigen remains undetermined.

Vbeta (60) and Jbeta (13) primers were used in the PCR. Per the original methods: The authors later counted about 80 million unique TCR beta chains, about 11 million of them shared. The method was immunoSEQ multiplex PCR; TCRdb's version includes in-frame clones alone and lacks a portion of them. V, J and clone size are taken as reported in that table, and D and trimming were inferred from the DNA itself. Among approximately 100,000 clones listed, 60% to 80% were seen once. The rearrangement uses TRBV4-1 and TRBJ2-7, with D perhaps TRBD2 (6 bases). The receptor was isolated from a man between 60 and 75 years old in good health and CMV-seropositive. The sample taken for sequencing was PBMCs. CDR3 DNA: TGCGCCAGCAGCCAAGTCGGAGGGGTTGGTGAGCAGTACTTC. Translation gives CASSQVGGVGEQYF.